This T cell receptor beta chain was observed in a study of blood T cell repertoires in COVID-19. Study in general: PBMCs, B-cell-depleted T cells, or T cells were the source of the cDNA or gDNA that made up the material.

The CDR3 covers 13 residues. The germline CDR1 and CDR2 sequences are LNHDA and SQIVND (reference sequence). Trimming removed 6 bases at V and 6 bases at J, with 14 bases between. Here immunoSEQ multiplex PCR was the method, and the copy in TCRdb shows in-frame clones only, minus some. The sample yields around 200,000 clones, about four fifths seen once. The clonotype was recovered from a woman in her fifties or sixties with acute or convalescent COVID-19. The rearrangement links TRBV19 to TRBJ1-2, with D possibly being TRBD1 (6 bases). The sequenced sample was peripheral blood. The CDR3 nucleotides are TGTGCCAGTAGCCCTAATACAGGGAATGGCTACACCTTC. Its translation: CASSPNTGNGYTF.